The sequence of this T cell receptor (beta chain) was determined in a study of blood T cell repertoires in COVID-19. Study in general: Samples representing acute and convalescent COVID-19 were sourced from the United States, Italy and Spain.

The Seattle patients joined while their infection was active and were tracked longitudinally afterward. A few counts support this clone. As handled by the study authors: Amplification of reference gene primers provided the estimated nucleated cell counts. Assay used: immunoSEQ multiplex PCR; TCRdb lists only in-frame clones, some missing. The V and J calls and clone size are taken from that table; D and trimming were inferred from the DNA. The data show about 250,000 clones, with about 91% seen just once and 6.3% held by the top ten. Germline V gives CDR1 LNHDA, CDR2 SQIVND (reference sequence). V lost 10 bases, J lost 4 bases, and 17 bases lay in between. This CDR3 is 14 amino acids long.

This receptor was taken from a woman aged 25-40 years with COVID-19, enrolled during active disease. The sequenced sample was peripheral blood. V usage is TRBV19 and J usage is TRBJ1-5, with a possible D match to TRBD1 (5 bases). DNA for the CDR3: TGTGCCACCCAGGGAGGGCTGCTGAATCAGCCCCAGCATTTT. This translates into CATQGGLLNQPQHF. Complete variable domain (other parts from reference TRBV19 and TRBJ1-5): DGGITQSPKYLFRKEGQNVTLSCEQNLNHDAMYWYRQDPGQGLRLIYYSQIVNDFQKGDIAEGYSVSREKKESFPLTVTSAQKNPTAFYLCATQGGLLNQPQHFGDGTRLSIL.